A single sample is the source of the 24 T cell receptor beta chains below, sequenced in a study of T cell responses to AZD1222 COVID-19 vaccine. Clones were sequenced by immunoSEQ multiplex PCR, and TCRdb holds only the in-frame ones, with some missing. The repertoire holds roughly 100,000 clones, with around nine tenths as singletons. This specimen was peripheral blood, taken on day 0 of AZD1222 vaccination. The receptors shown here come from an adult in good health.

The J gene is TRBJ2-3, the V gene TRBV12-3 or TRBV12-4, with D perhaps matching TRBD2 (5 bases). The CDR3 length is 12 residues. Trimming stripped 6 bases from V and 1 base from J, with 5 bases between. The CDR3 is CASRRGTDTQYF. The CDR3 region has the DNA TGTGCCAGCAGGCGGGGCACAGATACGCAGTATTTT.

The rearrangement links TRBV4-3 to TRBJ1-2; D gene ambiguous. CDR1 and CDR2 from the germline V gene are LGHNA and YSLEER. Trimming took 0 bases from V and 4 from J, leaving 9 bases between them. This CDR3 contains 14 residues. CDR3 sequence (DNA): TGCGCCAGCAGCCAAGATCAACAGACCTATGGCTACACCTTC. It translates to CASSQDQQTYGYTF.

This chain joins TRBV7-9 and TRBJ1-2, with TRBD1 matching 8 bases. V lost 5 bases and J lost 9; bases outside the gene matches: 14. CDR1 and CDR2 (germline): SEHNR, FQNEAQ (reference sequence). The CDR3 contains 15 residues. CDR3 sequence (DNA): TGTGCCAGCAGCCCGTTTGGGTCAGGGGGCTCCCGCTACACCTTC. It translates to CASSPFGSGGSRYTF.

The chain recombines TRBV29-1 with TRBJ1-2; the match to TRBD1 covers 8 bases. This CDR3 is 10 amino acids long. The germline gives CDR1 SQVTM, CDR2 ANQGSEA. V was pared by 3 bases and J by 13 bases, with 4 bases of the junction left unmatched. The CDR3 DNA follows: TGCAGCGTTGACCAGGGGGCCTCCACCTTC. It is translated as CSVDQGASTF. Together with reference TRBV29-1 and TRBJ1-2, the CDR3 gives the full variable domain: SAVISQKPSRDICQRGTSLTIQCQVDSQVTMMFWYRQQPGQSLTLIATANQGSEATYESGFVIDKFPISRPNLTFSTLTVSNMSPEDSSIYLCSVDQGASTFGSGTRLTVV.

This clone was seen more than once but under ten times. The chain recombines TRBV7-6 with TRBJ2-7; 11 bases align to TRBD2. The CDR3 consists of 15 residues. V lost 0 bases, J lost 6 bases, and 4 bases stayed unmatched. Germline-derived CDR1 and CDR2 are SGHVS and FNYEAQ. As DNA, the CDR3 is TGTGCCAGCAGCTTAGCGACTAGCGGGATTGGCGAGCAGTACTTC. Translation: CASSLATSGIGEQYF.

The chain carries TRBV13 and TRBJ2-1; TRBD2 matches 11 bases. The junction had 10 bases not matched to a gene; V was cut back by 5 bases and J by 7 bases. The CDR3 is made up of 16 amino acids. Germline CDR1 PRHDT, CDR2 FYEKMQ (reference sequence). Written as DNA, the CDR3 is TGTGCCAGCAGCCCCGTAGCGGGAGGGCCAGCAAATGAGCAGTTCTTC. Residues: CASSPVAGGPANEQFF.

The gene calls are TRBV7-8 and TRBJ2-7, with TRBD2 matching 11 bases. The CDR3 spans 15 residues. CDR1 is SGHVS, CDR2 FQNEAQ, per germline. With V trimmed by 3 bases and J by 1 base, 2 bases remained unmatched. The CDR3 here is CASSFGLAGSYEQYF. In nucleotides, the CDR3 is TGTGCCAGCAGCTTCGGACTAGCGGGTTCCTACGAGCAGTACTTC. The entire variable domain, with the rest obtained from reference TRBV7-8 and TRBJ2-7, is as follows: GAGVSQSPRYKVAKRGQDVALRCDPISGHVSLFWYQQALGQGPEFLTYFQNEAQLDKSGLPSDRFFAERPEGSVSTLKIQRTQQEDSAVYLCASSFGLAGSYEQYFGPGTRLTVT.

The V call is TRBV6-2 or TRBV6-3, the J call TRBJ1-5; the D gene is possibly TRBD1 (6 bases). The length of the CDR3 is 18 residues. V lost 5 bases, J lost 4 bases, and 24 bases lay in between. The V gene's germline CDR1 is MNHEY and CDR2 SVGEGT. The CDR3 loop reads CASSPSGGQKGLNQPQHF. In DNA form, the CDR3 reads TGTGCCAGCAGTCCCTCGGGAGGACAGAAAGGGCTTAATCAGCCCCAGCATTTT.

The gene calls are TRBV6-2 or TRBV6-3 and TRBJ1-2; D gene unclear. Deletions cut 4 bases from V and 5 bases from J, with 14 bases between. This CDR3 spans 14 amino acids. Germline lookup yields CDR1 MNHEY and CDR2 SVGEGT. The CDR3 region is CASSSPPPDYGYTF. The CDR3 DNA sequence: TGTGCCAGCAGTTCTCCCCCCCCTGATTATGGCTACACCTTC.

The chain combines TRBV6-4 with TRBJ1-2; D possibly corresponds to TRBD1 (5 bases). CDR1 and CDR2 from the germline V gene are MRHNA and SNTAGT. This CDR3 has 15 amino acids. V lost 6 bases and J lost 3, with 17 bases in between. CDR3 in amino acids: CASREQESAYYGYTF. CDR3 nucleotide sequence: TGTGCCAGCAGGGAACAGGAGTCCGCTTACTATGGCTACACCTTC.

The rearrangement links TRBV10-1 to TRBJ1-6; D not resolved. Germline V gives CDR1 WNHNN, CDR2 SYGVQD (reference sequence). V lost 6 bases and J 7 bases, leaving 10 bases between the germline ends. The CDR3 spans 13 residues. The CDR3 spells CASRETGNSPLHF. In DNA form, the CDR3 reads TGCGCCAGCAGGGAGACGGGGAATTCACCCCTCCACTTT.

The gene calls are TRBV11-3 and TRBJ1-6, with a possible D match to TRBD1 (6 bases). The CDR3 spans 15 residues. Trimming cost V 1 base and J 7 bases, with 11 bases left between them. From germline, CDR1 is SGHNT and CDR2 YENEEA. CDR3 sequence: CASSLGGPGNSPLHF. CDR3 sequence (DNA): TGTGCCAGCAGCTTAGGGGGGCCAGGGAATTCACCCCTCCACTTT.

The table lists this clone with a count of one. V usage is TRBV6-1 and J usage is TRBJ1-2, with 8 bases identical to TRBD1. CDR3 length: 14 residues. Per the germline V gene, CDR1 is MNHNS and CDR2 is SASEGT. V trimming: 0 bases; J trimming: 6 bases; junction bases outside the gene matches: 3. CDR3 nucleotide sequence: TGTGCCAGCAGTGAAGCATCAGGGGGCGATGGCTACACCTTC. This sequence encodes CASSEASGGDGYTF.

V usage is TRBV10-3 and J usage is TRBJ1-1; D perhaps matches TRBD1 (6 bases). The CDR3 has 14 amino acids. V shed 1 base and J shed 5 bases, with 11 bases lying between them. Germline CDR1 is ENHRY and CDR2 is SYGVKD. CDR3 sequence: CAISELTGRTEAFF. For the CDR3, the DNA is TGTGCCATCAGTGAGTTAACAGGGAGGACTGAAGCTTTCTTT.

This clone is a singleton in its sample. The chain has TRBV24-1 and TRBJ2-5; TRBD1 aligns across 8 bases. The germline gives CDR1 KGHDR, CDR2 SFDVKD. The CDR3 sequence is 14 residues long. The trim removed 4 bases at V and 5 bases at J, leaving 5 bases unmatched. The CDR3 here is CATSDTDRAETQYF. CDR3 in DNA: TGTGCCACCAGTGACACGGACAGGGCCGAGACCCAGTACTTC.

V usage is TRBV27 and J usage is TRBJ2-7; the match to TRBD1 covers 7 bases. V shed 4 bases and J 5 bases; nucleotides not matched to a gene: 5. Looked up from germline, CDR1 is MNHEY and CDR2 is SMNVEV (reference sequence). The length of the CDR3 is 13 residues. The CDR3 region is CASSSATGDEQYF. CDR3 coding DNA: TGTGCCAGCAGTTCGGCCACAGGGGACGAGCAGTACTTC.

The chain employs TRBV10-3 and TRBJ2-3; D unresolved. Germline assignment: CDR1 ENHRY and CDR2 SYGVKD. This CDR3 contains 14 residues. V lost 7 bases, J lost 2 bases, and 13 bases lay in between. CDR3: CAINTDGFTDTQYF. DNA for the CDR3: TGTGCCATCAACACCGACGGGTTCACAGATACGCAGTATTTT.

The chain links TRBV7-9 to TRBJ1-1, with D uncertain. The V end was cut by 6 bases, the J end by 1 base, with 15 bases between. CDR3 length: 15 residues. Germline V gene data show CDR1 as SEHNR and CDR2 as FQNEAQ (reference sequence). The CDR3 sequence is CASRRNEQTNTEAFF. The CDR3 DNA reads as TGTGCCAGCAGGCGTAATGAACAGACGAACACTGAAGCTTTCTTT.

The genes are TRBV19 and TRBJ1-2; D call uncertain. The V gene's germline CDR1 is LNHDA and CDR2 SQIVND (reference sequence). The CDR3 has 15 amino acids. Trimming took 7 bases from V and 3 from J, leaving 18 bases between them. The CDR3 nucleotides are TGTGCCAGTACCGATCCGGCGGGAGCTCACTATGGCTACACCTTC. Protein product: CASTDPAGAHYGYTF.

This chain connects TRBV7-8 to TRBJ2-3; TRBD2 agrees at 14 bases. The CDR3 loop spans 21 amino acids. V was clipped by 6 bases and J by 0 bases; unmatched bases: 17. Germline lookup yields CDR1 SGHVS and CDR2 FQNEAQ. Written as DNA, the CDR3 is TGTGCCAGCAGGGACAGGACTAGCGGGAGGCCAAGCCTCCGAAGCACAGATACGCAGTATTTT. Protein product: CASRDRTSGRPSLRSTDTQYF.

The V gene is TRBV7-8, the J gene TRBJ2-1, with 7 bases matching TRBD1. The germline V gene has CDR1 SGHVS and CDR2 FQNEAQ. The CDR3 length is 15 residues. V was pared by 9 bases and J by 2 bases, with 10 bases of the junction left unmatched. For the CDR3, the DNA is TGTGCCAGTGCCCTGGGACAGCATCCCTACAATGAGCAGTTCTTC. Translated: CASALGQHPYNEQFF.

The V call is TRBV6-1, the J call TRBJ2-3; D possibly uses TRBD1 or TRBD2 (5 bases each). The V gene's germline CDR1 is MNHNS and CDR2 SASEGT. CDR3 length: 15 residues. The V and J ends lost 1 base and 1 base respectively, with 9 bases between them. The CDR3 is CASSEVGAGTDTQYF. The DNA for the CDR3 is TGTGCCAGCAGTGAAGTCGGGGCGGGCACAGATACGCAGTATTTT.

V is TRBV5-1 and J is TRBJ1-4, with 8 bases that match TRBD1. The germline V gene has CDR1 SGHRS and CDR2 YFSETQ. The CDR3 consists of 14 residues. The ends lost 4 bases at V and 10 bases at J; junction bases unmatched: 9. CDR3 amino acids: CASSPGQGRGKLFF. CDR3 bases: TGCGCCAGCAGCCCTGGACAGGGTAGAGGAAAACTGTTTTTT.

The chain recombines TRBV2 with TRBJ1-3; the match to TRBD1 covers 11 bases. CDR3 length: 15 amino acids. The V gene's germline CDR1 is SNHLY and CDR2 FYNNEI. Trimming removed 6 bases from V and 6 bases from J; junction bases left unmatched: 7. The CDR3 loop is CASRAGTGGANTIYF. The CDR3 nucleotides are TGTGCCAGCAGGGCCGGGACAGGGGGGGCAAACACCATATATTTT.